Each of the 20 T cell receptor beta chains below was sequenced from the same sample in a study of T cells after posttransplantation cyclophosphamide. Only in-frame clones appear in the TCRdb table, and some are missing; sequencing was by immunoSEQ multiplex PCR. The sample shows some 43,000 clones, no singletons; the ten largest hold 2.2%. The sequencing input was PBMCs. These receptors were obtained from a man aged 35-49 years in good health, CMV-negative, and a related stem cell transplant donor.

This clone was seen at least ten times. The chain recombines TRBV2 with TRBJ2-1, with TRBD2 matching over 9 bases. Germline V gene data show CDR1 as SNHLY and CDR2 as FYNNEI. V lost 4 bases to trimming and J lost 6 bases; unmatched junction nucleotides: 7. The length of the CDR3 is 15 residues. The CDR3 DNA sequence: TGTGCCAGCAGTGTCGTAGCGGGGGAGGGCAATGAGCAGTTCTTC. This codes for CASSVVAGEGNEQFF.

This clone came up many times. This chain links TRBV6-1 with TRBJ1-1; D gene ambiguous. CDR1 is MNHNS and CDR2 is SASEGT in the germline V gene. Trimming took off 1 base at V and 0 bases at J, with 9 bases between the two ends. The length of the CDR3 is 15 residues. This CDR3 reads CASSEDGRMNTEAFF. Here the CDR3 DNA reads TGTGCCAGCAGTGAAGATGGCAGAATGAACACTGAAGCTTTCTTT.

This clone was recorded at least ten times. The chain is built from TRBV28 and TRBJ2-1; 11 nucleotides match TRBD2. Trimming took 8 bases from V and 6 from J; bases not matched to a gene: 12. CDR3 length: 16 residues. CDR1 MDHEN and CDR2 SYDVKM come from the germline V gene. CDR3 residues: CASGETSGMMSNEQFF. The CDR3 DNA sequence: TGTGCCAGCGGGGAGACTAGCGGGATGATGAGCAATGAGCAGTTCTTC. The full variable domain, with the rest looked up from reference TRBV28 and TRBJ2-1, is DVKVTQSSRYLVKRTGEKVFLECVQDMDHENMFWYRQDPGLGLRLIYFSYDVKMKEKGDIPEGYSVSREKKERFSLILESASTNQTSMYLCASGETSGMMSNEQFFGPGTRLTVL.

This clone has at least ten counts. V usage is TRBV6-5 and J usage is TRBJ1-2; no definite D call. The CDR3 spans 13 residues. Per the germline V gene, CDR1 is MNHEY and CDR2 is SVGAGI. Trimming took 6 bases from V and 6 from J, leaving 14 bases between them. The CDR3 DNA follows: TGTGCCAGCAGACGAGGAAAGAGGGATGGCTACACCTTC. This gives the protein CASRRGKRDGYTF.

This clone was counted many times. The rearrangement uses TRBV6-1 and TRBJ1-5; D gene unclear. Germline V CDR1 and CDR2: MNHNS, SASEGT. This CDR3 comprises 14 residues. Trimming removed 3 bases at V and 6 bases at J, with 12 bases between. The CDR3 region has the DNA TGTGCCAGCAGTGAGCCGGGAGGTACTCAGCCCCAGCATTTT. Translation: CASSEPGGTQPQHF.

This clone was seen many times. The chain has TRBV28 and TRBJ1-5; 8 nucleotides align to TRBD1. This CDR3 is built from 14 residues. Germline V lookup: CDR1 MDHEN, CDR2 SYDVKM. Trimming took 5 bases from V and 8 from J; bases not matched to a gene: 8. For the CDR3, the DNA is TGTGCCAGCAGTCTGACAGGGGATATCAAGCCCCAGCATTTT. Protein sequence: CASSLTGDIKPQHF. The full variable domain, in which reference TRBV28 and TRBJ1-5 provide the parts outside the CDR3, is DVKVTQSSRYLVKRTGEKVFLECVQDMDHENMFWYRQDPGLGLRLIYFSYDVKMKEKGDIPEGYSVSREKKERFSLILESASTNQTSMYLCASSLTGDIKPQHFGDGTRLSIL.

This clone was seen repeatedly, ten times or more. The V and J genes are TRBV18 and TRBJ1-1, with no clear D. The CDR3 has 14 residues. V lost 3 bases and J 0 bases, leaving 8 bases between the germline ends. Germline V CDR1 and CDR2: KGHSH, LQKENI. The CDR3 loop reads CASSPPPLNTEAFF. In nucleotides, the CDR3 is TGTGCCAGCTCACCTCCCCCTCTGAACACTGAAGCTTTCTTT.

This clone was seen more than once but under ten times. This chain uses TRBV6-1 with TRBJ1-5; possible D gene TRBD1, 5 bases. Germline V gives CDR1 MNHNS, CDR2 SASEGT. The CDR3 is 14 amino acids. The V end was cut by 6 bases, the J end by 0 bases, with 9 bases between. For the CDR3, the DNA is TGTGCCAGCAGCCGACAGTATAGCAATCAGCCCCAGCATTTT. It translates to CASSRQYSNQPQHF.

This clone was observed at least ten times. The chain has TRBV30 and TRBJ1-1; TRBD1 aligns across 7 bases. CDR1 is GTSNPN, CDR2 SVGIG, per germline (reference sequence). The length of the CDR3 is 16 residues. The ends lost 3 bases at V and 1 base at J; junction bases unmatched: 11. This CDR3 reads CAWSQTRTGPNTEAFF. CDR3 DNA sequence: TGTGCCTGGAGCCAAACCAGGACAGGCCCGAACACTGAAGCTTTCTTT.

This clone has a count of ten or more. The chain links TRBV7-9 to TRBJ1-4; TRBD1 matches at 7 bases. Germline CDR1 and CDR2: SEHNR and FQNEAQ (reference sequence). V trimming: 3 bases; J trimming: 7 bases; junction bases outside the gene matches: 8. The CDR3 has 15 residues. DNA for the CDR3: TGTGCCAGCAGCTTCGGACTCCGGGACAGTGAAAAACTGTTTTTT. This translates into CASSFGLRDSEKLFF.

There are many counts of this clone. The chain carries TRBV9 and TRBJ2-3; TRBD2 agrees at 7 bases. The CDR3 sequence is 15 residues long. V dropped 4 bases and J dropped 0; count of bases not matched to a gene: 5. In germline, CDR1 is SGDLS, CDR2 YYNGEE. For the CDR3, the DNA is TGTGCCAGCAGCACGCGACTAGCTAGCACAGATACGCAGTATTTT. Its protein product is CASSTRLASTDTQYF. The variable domain in full, completed from reference TRBV9 and TRBJ2-3, reads DSGVTQTPKHLITATGQRVTLRCSPRSGDLSVYWYQQSLDQGLQFLIQYYNGEERAKGNILERFSAQQFPDLHSELNLSSLELGDSALYFCASSTRLASTDTQYFGPGTRLTVL.

The table lists this clone with many counts. This chain uses TRBV6-1 with TRBJ1-2, with TRBD1 identical over 7 bases. The CDR3 is 15 amino acids. Germline trimming cut 4 bases from V and 2 bases from J; bases unmatched to any gene: 7. Germline CDR1 is MNHNS and CDR2 is SASEGT. The CDR3 DNA follows: TGTGCCAGCAGTGTTTACAGGGGTGGGAACTATGGCTACACCTTC. Residues: CASSVYRGGNYGYTF.

This clone was seen repeatedly, ten times or more. The chain couples TRBV11-3 to TRBJ2-5; 12 nucleotides line up with TRBD2. V shed 3 bases, J shed 5 bases, and the junction held 1 base outside the gene matches. CDR1 is SGHNT, CDR2 YENEEA, per germline. This CDR3 spans 14 amino acids. The CDR3 protein is CASSLTSGSETQYF. In nucleotides, the CDR3 is TGTGCCAGCAGCTTGACTAGCGGGAGTGAGACCCAGTACTTC.

The rearrangement uses TRBV10-3 and TRBJ2-3; 8 positions agree with TRBD1. This CDR3 region has 14 residues. CDR1 and CDR2 (germline): ENHRY, SYGVKD. J lost 6 bases, V lost 2 bases, and 4 bases had no gene match. As DNA, the CDR3 is TGTGCCATCAGTGAGCGCGGGGACAGGGATACGCAGTATTTT. It is translated as CAISERGDRDTQYF.

Ten or more counts support this clone. V and J are TRBV4-1 and TRBJ2-7, with TRBD2 matching over 9 bases. The germline V gene has CDR1 MGHRA and CDR2 YSYEKL. Germline trimming cut 1 base from V and 1 base from J; bases unmatched to any gene: 5. The CDR3 consists of 16 residues. The DNA for the CDR3 is TGCGCCAGCAGCCAAGCCGGGCGGGAGGGTTCCTACGAGCAGTACTTC. As protein: CASSQAGREGSYEQYF.

This clone was observed many times. This chain joins TRBV15 and TRBJ2-1, with TRBD2 identical over 11 bases. The CDR3 has 21 amino acids. Germline CDR1 LNHNV, CDR2 YYDKDF (reference sequence). The trim removed 2 bases at V and 3 bases at J, leaving 18 bases unmatched. CDR3 loop: CATSRSLAGGLHPSHYNEQFF. For the CDR3, the DNA is TGTGCCACCAGCAGAAGTTTAGCGGGAGGGCTTCACCCTTCTCACTACAATGAGCAGTTCTTC.

This clone has a count of ten or more. This rearrangement joins TRBV27 to TRBJ1-2; 7 positions match TRBD1. The V gene's germline CDR1 is MNHEY and CDR2 SMNVEV (reference sequence). The CDR3 consists of 17 residues. Trimming took 6 bases from V and 4 from J; bases not matched to a gene: 17. The CDR3 is CASSGQVSGGRGYGYTF. CDR3 in DNA: TGTGCCAGCAGCGGCCAGGTTTCAGGGGGAAGGGGCTATGGCTACACCTTC.

In its sample, this clone was seen many times. This chain joins TRBV5-1 and TRBJ1-4; 7 bases match TRBD1. Germline V gene data show CDR1 as SGHRS and CDR2 as YFSETQ. The ends lost 1 base at V and 6 bases at J; junction bases unmatched: 3. The CDR3 spans 14 residues. For the CDR3, the DNA is TGCGCCAGCAGCTTGAACCAGGGGGATGAAAAACTGTTTTTT. Its translation: CASSLNQGDEKLFF.

This clone was recorded at least ten times. This chain connects TRBV9 to TRBJ2-3, with 10 nucleotides matching TRBD1. Germline values: CDR1 SGDLS, CDR2 YYNGEE. The CDR3 runs 16 residues. Unmatched junction bases numbered 9, after V lost 4 bases and J lost 4 bases. The CDR3 reads CASSLLGQGEADTQYF. CDR3 nucleotides: TGTGCCAGCAGCCTACTAGGACAGGGGGAGGCAGATACGCAGTATTTT.

This chain joins TRBV28 and TRBJ2-5; no clear D gene. The ends were cut back, 5 bases at V and 7 bases at J, with 8 bases in the middle. CDR3 length: 11 amino acids. The germline V gene has CDR1 MDHEN and CDR2 SYDVKM. The CDR3 DNA is TGTGCCAGCAGTAATGGCCGGACCCAGTACTTC. Translated: CASSNGRTQYF.